This entry concerns a single TCR beta chain. Germline loops: CDR1 SGHRS, CDR2 YFSETQ. The V gene lost 4 bases and the J gene lost 5 bases, with 18 bases spanning the gap. This CDR3 has 15 residues. This record belongs to a study of blood T cell repertoires in COVID-19. Background on the study: Sample material is recorded as cDNA or gDNA derived from T cells, B-cell-depleted T cells, or PBMCs.

Produced via immunoSEQ multiplex PCR; TCRdb's table is partial and in-frame only. The table lists 130,000 to 150,000 clones, roughly four fifths of them singletons, with about 9.3% in the top ten. The genes are TRBV5-1 and TRBJ1-2; D call uncertain. This TCR was sampled from an elderly woman in a cohort sampled during active or convalescent COVID-19. The specimen sequenced was peripheral blood. CDR3 in DNA: TGCGCCAGCAGCCCGGCTGCCGGGGTCGGGTATGGCTACACCTTC. Translated: CASSPAAGVGYGYTF.